This TCR beta chain was sequenced for a study of control samples from healthy donors and cancer patients. This table comes from immunoSEQ multiplex PCR, and its TCRdb copy is limited to in-frame clones, with some not included. The table includes around 170,000 clones, 85% to 95% detected once. The specimen was blood. The sequence derives from a man aged 25-45 years in good health.

CDR3 nucleotide sequence: TGTGCCAGCAGCCGCCTAAGGGCTGGAGGAAACACCATATATTTT. Its translation: CASSRLRAGGNTIYF. This chain connects TRBV7-9 to TRBJ1-3, with D hard to call. V was shortened by 5 bases and J by 4 bases, with 15 bases between the two germline ends. The V gene's germline CDR1 is SEHNR and CDR2 FQNEAQ (reference sequence). This CDR3 comprises 15 residues.